This TCR beta chain was observed in a study of OX40 agonist ivuxolimab in advanced cancers. Using immunoSEQ multiplex PCR, the repertoire was profiled, and TCRdb retains in-frame clones only, with some absent. The sample includes under 60,000 clones, around four fifths of them seen just once. CDR1 is MNHEY and CDR2 is SMNVEV in the germline V gene (reference sequence). V was cut by 1 base and J by 9 bases, with 10 bases left in between. CDR3 length equals 14 residues. To note about this clone: Its matching antigen is unknown.

Findings and limits, study-wide: With doses of 0.1 to 3.0 mg/kg, CD4+ and CD8+ blood T cells had undergone clonal expansion by week 6.

The J gene is TRBJ1-6, the V gene TRBV27; the D is unclear. Sequenced material: CD4+ or CD8+ T cells sorted from blood, taken in a trial of the OX40 agonist ivuxolimab. The source is an adult with an advanced solid tumor such as melanoma, head and neck, liver or kidney cancer. CDR3 in amino acids: CASSLLNVGSPLHF. The CDR3 coding sequence is TGTGCCAGCAGTTTATTGAACGTGGGTTCACCCCTCCACTTT.